This T cell receptor (beta chain) came from a study of blood T cells in healthy people across ages. As for the study in general: Capture via template switching afforded approximately one barcoded beta molecule per two T cells.

Through a sample-barcoded 5' primer and a J-beta primer mix, a second PCR was run for roughly 6 to 11 cycles. Per sample, CDR3-containing paired-end reads numbered at least 3 million. One entry per CDR3 protein results from TCRdb running MiXCR on the 5' RACE reads. This sample carries roughly 1,500,000 distinct CDR3 sequences, 34% of them seen once, and the ten largest clones take around 11%. CDR1 is DFQATT and CDR2 is SNEGSKA in the germline V gene (reference sequence). This CDR3 comprises 15 residues. V lost 4 bases and J lost 2, with 15 bases in between. The clonotype was recovered from a woman aged 25 to 39 in good health. The chain is built from TRBV20-1 and TRBJ1-5, with a weak D call TRBD1 (6 bases). The specimen was blood. CDR3 nucleotides: TGCAGTGCTATACAGGGCAATCTGGGCAATCAGCCCCAGCATTTT. Residues: CSAIQGNLGNQPQHF.